What follows describes a single T cell receptor (beta chain). Germline loops: CDR1 SQVTM, CDR2 ANQGSEA. The CDR3 loop spans 13 amino acids. V lost 2 bases, J lost 11 bases, and 18 bases lay in between. The data are from a study of blood T cell repertoires in COVID-19. In the study overall: PBMCs, B-cell-depleted T cells, or T cells provided the cDNA or gDNA that made up the material.

How the authors handled the data: Nucleated cell number was recorded as an estimate derived from reference gene primer amplification. Profiled with immunoSEQ multiplex PCR; TCRdb holds only in-frame clones, not every one. D and trimming were read from the DNA, whereas the V and J calls and clone size are those reported in that table. The table includes 100,000 or so clones, approximately 91% detected once. The chain joins TRBV29-1 to TRBJ1-1; tentative D call: TRBD1 (5 bases). The clonotype was recovered from a man between 45 and 60 years old with acute or convalescent COVID-19. The specimen was peripheral blood. CDR3 in DNA: TGCAGCGTTGAAAAAATTAAAAGGGGTTTGGCTTTCTTT. Protein sequence: CSVEKIKRGLAFF.